These 2 T cell receptor beta chains originate from one sample sequenced in a study of blood T cells in healthy people across ages. Then a second PCR, running about 6 to 12 cycles, was carried out with a sample-barcoded 5' primer and a J-beta primer mix. TCRdb re-analysed the 5' RACE reads in MiXCR, keeping a single row per CDR3 protein. The table has a few hundred thousand distinct CDR3 sequences, about 26% seen once. These data were also filed under a second study, of T cells of mothers and their children.

The sequenced material came from blood. All receptors come from a boy between 2 and 10 years old in good health.

This clonotype was seen ten or more times. CDR3 region: CSARDPGGIGELFF. CDR3 bases: TGCAGTGCTAGAGATCCGGGGGGGATCGGGGAGCTGTTTTTT. The chain carries TRBV20-1 and TRBJ2-2; 8 positions agree with TRBD2. V dropped 0 bases and J dropped 7; count of bases not matched to a gene: 4. Germline-derived CDR1 and CDR2 are DFQATT and SNEGSKA (reference sequence). There are 14 residues in the CDR3.

This chain connects TRBV6-5 to TRBJ1-6; D is unresolved. CDR3 length: 14 amino acids. Per germline, CDR1 MNHEY and CDR2 SVGAGI. Trimming cost V 4 bases and J 9 bases, with 13 bases left between them. The CDR3 here is CASSSARVGSPLHF. The CDR3 DNA follows: TGTGCCAGCAGTTCGGCTAGGGTGGGTTCACCCCTCCACTTT.